This entry features one TCR beta chain sequence. No antigen is known for it. TCRdb's copy holds only in-frame clones and misses some; the assay was immunoSEQ multiplex PCR. The sample carries 30,000 to 40,000 clones, around 73% recorded once. There are 19 residues in the CDR3. The germline CDR1 and CDR2 sequences are SGHRS and YFSETQ. After removal of 4 bases from V and 0 bases from J, the junction contained 12 bases not matched to a gene. These data come from a study of T cells in localized non-small cell lung cancer. Study-wide findings and caveats: The highest T cell clonality was in uninvolved adjacent lung, above tumor. There were a median around 53 of the top 100 tumor clones appearing in adjacent lung.

Sequencing used peripheral blood, obtained before any cancer treatment. The gene calls are TRBV5-1 and TRBJ2-1, with 11 positions matching TRBD2. This receptor was taken from a male donor aged 60 or over with stage II squamous cell lung carcinoma. The CDR3 reads CASSLMTSGKGSSYNEQFF. Written as DNA, the CDR3 is TGCGCCAGCAGCCTCATGACTAGCGGGAAAGGAAGCTCCTACAATGAGCAGTTCTTC.